This T cell receptor (beta chain) was recovered during a study of blood T cell repertoires in COVID-19 (dated by TCRdb to the early 2020s). Concerning the study at large: Collaborator samples came from the United States, Italy and Spain and covered acute and convalescent phases of COVID-19. The prospective study material was composed of cDNA or gDNA derived from T cells, B-cell-depleted T cells, or PBMCs. Nearly every sample came with metadata listing a de-identified subject ID, COVID-19 status, age in years and sex. The repertoires were released in a freely available public database meant as a resource for research on the immune response to SARS-CoV-2. Deeply sampled blood TCRbeta repertoires from subjects exposed to, actively infected with, or recovered from COVID-19 were included in the dataset. Samples were obtained from the ongoing ImmuneRACE study (first 160 participants) and from about 1,300 subjects provided by 6 global collaborators. HLA class I and class II types, where available, came from metadata supplied by the sample provider rather than from assay-based typing. General conclusions and limits of the study: How much clinical and demographic metadata was included differed by source and by participant, and the metadata was provided uncurated.

V is pared back by 2 bases and J by 4 bases, with 6 bases lying between the germline termini. The CDR3 sequence holds 13 residues, the cysteine and phenylalanine included. Only the CDR3 part of the read is kept: 39 bases, read in frame from the first base. The germline V gene provides CDR1 LGHNT and CDR2 FRNRAP. Remarks on this clone: Its antigen target is currently unknown. No much larger clone is present one base from it, and per-base qualities are unavailable. Other DNA sequences of this sample code for an identical CDR3.

Participants in the prospective study were enrolled through a virtual design, were aged roughly 18 to 90 years, and lived in under 25 United States geographic areas. To assign participants to cohorts, the prospective study relied on clinical history that participants themselves reported in a screening survey and a study questionnaire. ImmuneRACE Cohort 3 recovered participants were defined by two consecutive negative NP/OP PCR tests, healthcare professional clearance, or symptom resolution. In the prospective study, mobile phlebotomists collected whole blood, serum and a nasopharyngeal or oropharyngeal swab from each participant. Over a roughly 2-month period, participants in the prospective study had the option of providing additional blood draws and questionnaires. Before DNA extraction, prospective study blood samples were shipped either frozen or at room temperature. TCRbeta CDR3 regions were amplified from genomic DNA using the immunoSEQ Assay, a bias-controlled multiplex PCR. As for how the authors treated the data: The number of nucleated cells in each sample was estimated by amplification of reference gene primers within the assay. To quantify the absolute abundance of each unique TCRbeta CDR3 rearrangement, sequence reads were collapsed and filtered. For each sample, productive Simpson clonality was calculated by taking the square root of Simpson's diversity index across productive rearrangements. What TCRdb holds here is the immuneACCESS table cut down to in-frame rearrangements. Part of the clones is not present; checked against another copy, under half of the missing clones reflect an unresolved V gene, and the others are unexplained. V, J and clone size reflect that table, while D and trimming were determined from the DNA. This sample lists hundreds of thousands of clones; 70% to 90% were detected once. More than 2% of the sample goes to the ten largest clones.

The specimen sequenced was PBMCs or T cells enriched from blood (not recorded which). This receptor was taken from a man aged 25-45 years who had recovered from COVID-19. The chain is encoded by TRBV12-5 joined to TRBJ2-1; the D gene cannot be named for sure. The CDR3 amino acid sequence is: CASGLYSYNEQFF. At the DNA level, the sequence is TGTGCTAGTGGTTTGTATAGTTACAATGAGCAGTTCTTC.